This T cell receptor (beta chain) came from a study of CD8 T cells in ankylosing spondylitis. This CDR3 is 14 amino acids long. Germline V gives CDR1 SGDLS, CDR2 YYNGEE. V lost 4 bases and J lost 1, with 12 bases in between. Study-wide results and caveats: Seemingly distinctive of ankylosing spondylitis blood was a TCR beta motif formed by eight highly homologous variants.

Ten or more counts support this clonotype. What it binds is not known. TCRdb recomputed calls from the 5' RACE reads with MiXCR, one row per CDR3 protein. The data hold approximately 300,000 distinct CDR3 sequences, with roughly 8% observed a single time. The sequencing sample was made of blood, either unsorted or a sorted T cell fraction (not recorded which). The chain combines TRBV9 with TRBJ2-7; no reliable D call. The source is a male donor with ankylosing spondylitis. CDR3 in DNA: TGTGCCAGCAGCCCGGAGCCAGGATCCTACGAGCAGTACTTC. Amino acid sequence: CASSPEPGSYEQYF.